The clone carrying this TCR beta chain was counted only a few times. Its antigen is unknown. This specimen comes from a study of CD8 T cells in ankylosing spondylitis. Germline assignment: CDR1 SEHNR and CDR2 FQNEAQ (reference sequence). This CDR3 has 8 residues. V lost 8 bases to trimming and J lost 8 bases, with 3 bases between them. One entry per CDR3 protein, called by TCRdb with MiXCR from the 5' RACE reads. The table records approximately 140,000 distinct CDR3 sequences, 6.5% to 8.5% of them present only once. Study-wide results and caveats: Prior literature has documented some motif variants in synovial fluid and blood from reactive arthritis.

This receptor was taken from a male donor with ankylosing spondylitis. The chain is built from TRBV7-9 and TRBJ1-2; D not resolved. The sample taken for sequencing was synovial fluid, either unsorted or a sorted T cell fraction (not recorded which). CDR3 DNA sequence: TGTGCCAGCGGCGGCTACACCTTC. Amino acids: CASGGYTF.